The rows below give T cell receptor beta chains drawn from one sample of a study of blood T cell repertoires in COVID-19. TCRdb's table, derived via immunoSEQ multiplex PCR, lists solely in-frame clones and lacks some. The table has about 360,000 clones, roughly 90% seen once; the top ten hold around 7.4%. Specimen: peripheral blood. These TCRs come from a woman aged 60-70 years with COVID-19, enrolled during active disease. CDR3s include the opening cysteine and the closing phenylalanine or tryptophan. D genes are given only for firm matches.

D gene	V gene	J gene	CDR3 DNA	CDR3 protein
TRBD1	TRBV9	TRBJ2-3	TGTGCCAGCAGCGAGACACAGGGGGCCGCAGATACGCAGTATTTT	CASSETQGAADTQYF
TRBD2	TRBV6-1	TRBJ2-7	TGTGCCAGCGGTGATAGCGGGGGTACCTACGAGCAGTACTTC	CASGDSGGTYEQYF
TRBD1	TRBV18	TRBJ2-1	TGTGCCAGCTCACCGGGACAGGGGGCAGGGAATGAGCAGTTCTTC	CASSPGQGAGNEQFF
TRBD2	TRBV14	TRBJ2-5	TGTGCCAGCAGCCAAGATGGACTAGCGGGGGGGCTCCAAGAGACCCAGTACTTC	CASSQDGLAGGLQETQYF
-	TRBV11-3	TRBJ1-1	TGTGCCAGCAGCTCTAGACAGGCTGAAGCTTTCTTT	CASSSRQAEAFF
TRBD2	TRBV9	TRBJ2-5	TGTGCCAGCAGCGTTGCGGGGGGCGCCTTGGAGGCCCAGTACTTC	CASSVAGGALEAQYF
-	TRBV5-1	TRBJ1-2	TGCGCCAGCAGCTCGCGGGTGCAGGGGTCTCGAGGCTACACCTTC	CASSSRVQGSRGYTF
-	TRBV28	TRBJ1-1	TGTGCCAGCATGGAGCTTAACACTGAAGCTTTCTTT	CASMELNTEAFF
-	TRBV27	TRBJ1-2	TGTGCCAGCAGCCCGGACCCACGGCTAGCGAACTATGGCTACACCTTC	CASSPDPRLANYGYTF
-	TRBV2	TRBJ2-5	TGTGCCAGCAGGGCCGGGGTTGGAGAGACCCAGTACTTC	CASRAGVGETQYF
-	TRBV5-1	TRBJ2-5	TGCGCCAGGAGTACAGAGACCCAGTACTTC	CARSTETQYF
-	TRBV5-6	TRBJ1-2	TGTGCCAGCAGCTCGGGATTTATCTATGGCTACACCTTC	CASSSGFIYGYTF
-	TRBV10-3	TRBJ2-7	TGTGCCATCAGGTTGGACAGAACAGGATACGAGCAGTACTTC	CAIRLDRTGYEQYF
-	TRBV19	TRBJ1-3	TGTGCCAGTACACAACGGGGGGCTGAGCAGGCGGACACCATATATTTT	CASTQRGAEQADTIYF
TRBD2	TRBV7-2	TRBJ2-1	TGTGCCAGCAGCTCAGAGATCGGCGGGGGGGCGGGAAGGTTCTTC	CASSSEIGGGAGRFF
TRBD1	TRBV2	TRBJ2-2	TGTGCCAGTTTCGACAGGGCGAACACCGGGGAGCTGTTTTTT	CASFDRANTGELFF
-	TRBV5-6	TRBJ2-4	TGTGCCAGCAGCTTGGTGGCGAGGAAAGGAAAAAACATTCAGTACTTC	CASSLVARKGKNIQYF
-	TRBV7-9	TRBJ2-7	TGTGCCAGCAGCATCAGGGACGAGCAGTACTTC	CASSIRDEQYF
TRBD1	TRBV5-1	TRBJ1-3	TGCGCCAGCAGCCTTTCTCGGACAGGGGGCGTCTCTGGAAACACCATATATTTT	CASSLSRTGGVSGNTIYF
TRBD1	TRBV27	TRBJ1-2	TGTGCCAGCAGGCACCCGGGACAGGTGGGGTTCTATGGCTACACCTTC	CASRHPGQVGFYGYTF
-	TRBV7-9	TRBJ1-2	TGTGCCAGCAGCAGATCCGGGAACAACTATGGCTACACCTTC	CASSRSGNNYGYTF
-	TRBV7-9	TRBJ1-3	TGTGCCAGCAGCCTGCGTTCTGTCTTCTCTGGAAACACCATATATTTT	CASSLRSVFSGNTIYF
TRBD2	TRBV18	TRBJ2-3	TGTGCCAGCTCACCGTCTAGCGGGGGCACAGATACGCAGTATTTT	CASSPSSGGTDTQYF